The 27 T cell receptor beta chains below all came from one sample that was sequenced in a study of graft-versus-host responses after intestinal transplantation. Assay used: immunoSEQ multiplex PCR; TCRdb lists only in-frame clones, some missing. The table includes over 60,000 clones, roughly 92% detected once. Sequences were derived from bone marrow, sampled 734 days after intestinal transplantation. Receptors originate from a human patient who received an intestinal transplant, so some T cells may come from the graft donor.

V and J are TRBV4-1 and TRBJ2-5; D not certain. Trimming cost V 0 bases and J 2 bases, with 4 bases left between them. Germline CDR1 and CDR2: MGHRA and YSYEKL. CDR3 length: 13 residues. The CDR3 nucleotides read TGCGCCAGCAGCCAAGAAAATCAAGAGACCCAGTACTTC. It codes for CASSQENQETQYF.

The chain combines TRBV19 with TRBJ2-7; 13 bases are a match to TRBD2. The CDR3 is 16 amino acids. V shed 4 bases, J shed 0 bases, and the junction held 3 bases outside the gene matches. Germline-derived CDR1 and CDR2 are LNHDA and SQIVND (reference sequence). CDR3 region: CASSKGLAGDSYEQYF. CDR3 DNA: TGTGCCAGTAGTAAAGGACTAGCGGGAGACTCCTACGAGCAGTACTTC.

This clone was detected only once. The J gene is TRBJ1-2, the V gene TRBV4-1; a possible D gene is TRBD1 (6 bases). Germline CDR1 reads MGHRA; CDR2 reads YSYEKL. The CDR3 contains 13 residues. Trimming cost V 3 bases and J 6 bases, with 11 bases left between them. CDR3 DNA: TGCGCCAGCAGCCACCCCGAGGGGGATGGCTACACCTTC. Translation: CASSHPEGDGYTF.

This chain joins TRBV6-4 and TRBJ1-6; TRBD1 agrees at 8 bases. V lost 0 bases and J lost 5; bases outside the gene matches: 0. Germline V CDR1 and CDR2: MRHNA, SNTAGT. CDR3 length equals 15 residues. This chain's CDR3 is CASSDSRGHNSPLHF. The CDR3 nucleotides read TGTGCCAGCAGTGACTCCAGGGGGCATAATTCACCCCTCCACTTT.

The chain joins TRBV13 to TRBJ2-1; TRBD2 matches at 12 bases. The germline V gene encodes CDR1 PRHDT and CDR2 FYEKMQ (reference sequence). V lost 5 bases to trimming and J lost 6 bases; unmatched junction nucleotides: 5. The CDR3 extends over 15 amino acids. The CDR3 reads CASSQTSGSSNEQFF. As DNA, the CDR3 is TGTGCCAGCAGCCAGACTAGCGGGAGTTCCAATGAGCAGTTCTTC. Supplemented by reference TRBV13 and TRBJ2-1, the full variable domain reads AAGVIQSPRHLIKEKRETATLKCYPIPRHDTVYWYQQGPGQDPQFLISFYEKMQSDKGSIPDRFSAQQFSDYHSELNMSSLELGDSALYFCASSQTSGSSNEQFFGPGTRLTVL.

The chain is built from TRBV7-9 and TRBJ2-5; TRBD1 or TRBD2 may be the D gene (5 bases each). Trimming removed 3 bases at V and 7 bases at J, with 15 bases between. The CDR3 is 14 residues long. Germline V gene data show CDR1 as SEHNR and CDR2 as FQNEAQ (reference sequence). CDR3: CASSFPGPEWTQYF. For the CDR3, the DNA is TGTGCCAGCAGCTTTCCGGGACCAGAATGGACCCAGTACTTC.

This chain connects TRBV11-2 to TRBJ2-1; no clear D. The V end lost 5 bases, the J end lost 1 base, and 15 bases lay between the germline ends. CDR3 length equals 16 residues. Germline V gives CDR1 SGHAT, CDR2 FQNNGV. The CDR3 is CASSPSAEKSYNEQFF. CDR3 nucleotides: TGTGCCAGCAGCCCGTCGGCAGAAAAGTCCTACAATGAGCAGTTCTTC. The full variable domain, completed using reference TRBV11-2 and TRBJ2-1, is EAGVAQSPRYKIIEKRQSVAFWCNPISGHATLYWYQQILGQGPKLLIQFQNNGVVDDSQLPKDRFSAERLKGVDSTLKIQPAKLEDSAVYLCASSPSAEKSYNEQFFGPGTRLTVL.

CDR3 in DNA: TGTGCCAGCAGTTCCGCACCGGGGCGAAATGAAAAACTGTTTTTT. Amino acid sequence: CASSSAPGRNEKLFF. This sequence joins TRBV6-5 and TRBJ1-4, with D possibly being TRBD1 (5 bases). Deletions cut 4 bases from V and 5 bases from J, with 14 bases between. The germline CDR1 and CDR2 sequences are MNHEY and SVGAGI. This CDR3 comprises 15 residues.

This sequence joins TRBV29-1 and TRBJ2-5, with D perhaps matching TRBD2 (7 bases). This CDR3 is built from 16 residues. Germline CDR1 and CDR2: SQVTM and ANQGSEA. The V gene lost 6 bases and the J gene lost 1 base, with 21 bases spanning the gap. In DNA form, the CDR3 reads TGCAGCGTGAATGGGGGGGCAGGAGGAGGCCAAGAGACCCAGTACTTC. Encoded protein: CSVNGGAGGGQETQYF.

The gene calls are TRBV11-2 and TRBJ2-3; TRBD1 matches 7 bases. Germline loops: CDR1 SGHAT, CDR2 FQNNGV. The CDR3 loop spans 17 amino acids. The V segment lost 2 bases and the J segment 1 base; nucleotides outside the gene matches: 9. Here the CDR3 DNA reads TGTGCCAGCAGCTTATTGACAGGGTCTTTTGGCACAGATACGCAGTATTTT. Protein: CASSLLTGSFGTDTQYF.

The chain links TRBV28 to TRBJ2-1; D may be TRBD2 (6 bases). The CDR3 runs to 13 residues. Germline CDR1 MDHEN, CDR2 SYDVKM. The germline V and J ends were trimmed by 2 bases and 9 bases, with 11 bases remaining between them. The DNA of the CDR3 is TGTGCCAGCAGTTTAAGACTAGTGGGTGAGCAGTTCTTC. Protein product: CASSLRLVGEQFF.

This clone came up once. J is TRBJ1-3 and V is TRBV9; a weak D match, TRBD1 (6 bases). The CDR3 totals 13 residues. The germline CDR1 and CDR2 sequences are SGDLS and YYNGEE. Trimming pared 2 bases from V and 10 bases from J, leaving 13 bases between. CDR3 coding DNA: TGTGCCAGCAGCGTTTCAGGGGCCGGGACCATATATTTT. Protein sequence: CASSVSGAGTIYF.

This sequence joins TRBV4-1 and TRBJ2-1; D is possibly TRBD2 (6 bases). The length of the CDR3 is 16 residues. Germline-derived CDR1 and CDR2 are MGHRA and YSYEKL. V was shortened by 3 bases and J by 4 bases, with 16 bases between the two germline ends. The CDR3: CASSQMGLTLYNEQFF. In DNA, the CDR3 is TGCGCCAGCAGCCAGATGGGACTTACTCTGTACAATGAGCAGTTCTTC.

Concerning this clone itself: Other DNA sequences from this sample encode an identical CDR3 as well. V gene TRBV6-4 combines with J gene TRBJ2-1; TRBD2 matches at 7 bases. The CDR3 extends over 15 amino acids. Germline-derived CDR1 and CDR2 are MRHNA and SNTAGT. J gave up 1 base and V 0 bases, and 0 bases lay outside the gene matches. CDR3 in amino acids: CASSDSSGSYNEQFF. In nucleotides, the CDR3 is TGTGCCAGCAGTGACTCTAGCGGGTCCTACAATGAGCAGTTCTTC.

This clone was counted a few times. The J gene is TRBJ1-2, the V gene TRBV9; D uncertain. The CDR3 is 14 amino acids. V was cut by 0 bases and J by 4 bases, with 10 bases left in between. CDR1 SGDLS and CDR2 YYNGEE come from the germline V gene. CDR3 sequence reads: CASSVGVAFYGYTF. The DNA for the CDR3 is TGTGCCAGCAGCGTAGGGGTAGCCTTCTATGGCTACACCTTC.

The rearrangement links TRBV2 to TRBJ2-7; D is uncertain. V gave up 6 bases and J gave up 4 bases, with 16 bases separating them. Germline values: CDR1 SNHLY, CDR2 FYNNEI. This CDR3 comprises 14 residues. The CDR3 loop reads CASRLSWLGYEQYF. DNA for the CDR3: TGTGCCAGCAGACTGTCGTGGCTGGGGTACGAGCAGTACTTC.

The chain uses TRBV28 and TRBJ1-6, with 9 bases identical to TRBD1. The CDR3 loop spans 17 amino acids. Germline CDR1 reads MDHEN; CDR2 reads SYDVKM. J gave up 5 bases and V 2 bases, and 7 bases lay outside the gene matches. CDR3 DNA sequence: TGTGCCAGCAGTTTAGGGACAGGGAGATTGGATAATTCACCCCTCCACTTT. This codes for CASSLGTGRLDNSPLHF.

The chain couples TRBV6-5 to TRBJ1-2; D might be TRBD1 (5 bases). The germline V gene has CDR1 MNHEY and CDR2 SVGAGI. Trimming removed 5 bases at V and 3 bases at J, with 16 bases between. This CDR3 has 15 amino acids. Here the CDR3 DNA reads TGTGCCAGCAGTAAGGGACTGCCGGGGGACTATGGCTACACCTTC. Amino acids: CASSKGLPGDYGYTF.

The count of this clone is one. This chain joins TRBV13 and TRBJ2-5, with no clear D. The germline V gene encodes CDR1 PRHDT and CDR2 FYEKMQ (reference sequence). CDR3 length: 14 residues. Trimming removed 4 bases at V and 3 bases at J, with 12 bases between. CDR3 in DNA: TGTGCCAGCAGCTCCCGGGCTCGGAAAGAGACCCAGTACTTC. As protein: CASSSRARKETQYF.

CDR3 sequence reads: CASSLFTGSSGANVLTF. The CDR3 bases are TGTGCCAGCAGTTTATTCACAGGGTCCTCTGGGGCCAACGTCCTGACTTTC. The V call is TRBV27, the J call TRBJ2-6; a weak D match, TRBD1 (6 bases). Germline CDR1 is MNHEY and CDR2 is SMNVEV (reference sequence). Trimming took off 1 base at V and 0 bases at J, with 10 bases between the two ends. This CDR3 contains 17 residues.

The rearrangement joins TRBV27 to TRBJ2-3; D not resolved. Trimming removed 1 base at V and 5 bases at J, with 16 bases between. Germline CDR1 is MNHEY and CDR2 is SMNVEV (reference sequence). There are 16 residues in the CDR3. CDR3 nucleotides: TGTGCCAGCAGTTTATTCCGACCGCGCGGAGTAGATACGCAGTATTTT. Residues: CASSLFRPRGVDTQYF.

Only one count was recorded for this clone. V usage is TRBV30 and J usage is TRBJ2-1, with 10 bases lining up with TRBD2. The germline V gene has CDR1 GTSNPN and CDR2 SVGIG (reference sequence). Trimming removed 4 bases from V and 6 bases from J; junction bases left unmatched: 6. The CDR3 covers 14 residues. Here the CDR3 DNA reads TGTGCCTGGAATGGGGCTAGCGGGAGCAATGAGCAGTTCTTC. Protein: CAWNGASGSNEQFF.

This chain joins TRBV11-2 and TRBJ2-2, with TRBD1 matching over 7 bases. The CDR3 consists of 15 residues. Looked up from germline, CDR1 is SGHAT and CDR2 is FQNNGV. Unmatched junction bases numbered 8, after V lost 4 bases and J lost 6 bases. The CDR3: CASSSQPGGAGELFF. In DNA form, the CDR3 reads TGTGCCAGCAGCTCACAACCAGGGGGTGCCGGGGAGCTGTTTTTT.

The genes are TRBV7-3 and TRBJ2-3; D is undetermined. V lost 1 base and J 6 bases, leaving 11 bases between the germline ends. Germline V gene sequence: CDR1 SGHTA, CDR2 FQGTGA. The CDR3 is 14 amino acids. CDR3 sequence: CASSLSSSSDTQYF. In DNA form, the CDR3 reads TGTGCCAGCAGCTTAAGTTCTTCGTCGGATACGCAGTATTTT. Looking up the rest from reference TRBV7-3 and TRBJ2-3 gives the full variable domain: GAGVSQTPSNKVTEKGKYVELRCDPISGHTALYWYRQSLGQGPEFLIYFQGTGAADDSGLPNDRFFAVRPEGSVSTLKIQRTERGDSAVYLCASSLSSSSDTQYFGPGTRLTVL.

This clone turned up a few times. Other DNA sequences in the same sample also yield this CDR3. This chain uses TRBV5-1 with TRBJ2-3; 9 positions match TRBD1. V gave up 0 bases and J gave up 4 bases; unmatched junction bases: 0. CDR1 and CDR2 (germline): SGHRS, YFSETQ. This CDR3 is built from 14 residues. The CDR3 loop reads CASSLGQGADTQYF. Written as DNA, the CDR3 is TGCGCCAGCAGCTTGGGACAGGGGGCAGATACGCAGTATTTT.

J is TRBJ2-6 and V is TRBV4-1; D unresolved. There are 14 residues in the CDR3. The V gene's germline CDR1 is MGHRA and CDR2 YSYEKL. V was cut by 2 bases and J by 3 bases, with 5 bases left in between. The CDR3 nucleotides read TGCGCCAGCAGCCAACAGGTTGGGGCCAACGTCCTGACTTTC. Protein sequence: CASSQQVGANVLTF.

The chain couples TRBV14 to TRBJ2-1; D perhaps matches TRBD2 (5 bases). The CDR3 is 16 residues long. Trimming cost V 3 bases and J 4 bases, with 16 bases left between them. Per germline, CDR1 SGHDN and CDR2 FVKESK. CDR3 nucleotides: TGTGCCAGCAGCCAGCTAGGAGGAATGGAGTACAATGAGCAGTTCTTC. This gives the protein CASSQLGGMEYNEQFF.